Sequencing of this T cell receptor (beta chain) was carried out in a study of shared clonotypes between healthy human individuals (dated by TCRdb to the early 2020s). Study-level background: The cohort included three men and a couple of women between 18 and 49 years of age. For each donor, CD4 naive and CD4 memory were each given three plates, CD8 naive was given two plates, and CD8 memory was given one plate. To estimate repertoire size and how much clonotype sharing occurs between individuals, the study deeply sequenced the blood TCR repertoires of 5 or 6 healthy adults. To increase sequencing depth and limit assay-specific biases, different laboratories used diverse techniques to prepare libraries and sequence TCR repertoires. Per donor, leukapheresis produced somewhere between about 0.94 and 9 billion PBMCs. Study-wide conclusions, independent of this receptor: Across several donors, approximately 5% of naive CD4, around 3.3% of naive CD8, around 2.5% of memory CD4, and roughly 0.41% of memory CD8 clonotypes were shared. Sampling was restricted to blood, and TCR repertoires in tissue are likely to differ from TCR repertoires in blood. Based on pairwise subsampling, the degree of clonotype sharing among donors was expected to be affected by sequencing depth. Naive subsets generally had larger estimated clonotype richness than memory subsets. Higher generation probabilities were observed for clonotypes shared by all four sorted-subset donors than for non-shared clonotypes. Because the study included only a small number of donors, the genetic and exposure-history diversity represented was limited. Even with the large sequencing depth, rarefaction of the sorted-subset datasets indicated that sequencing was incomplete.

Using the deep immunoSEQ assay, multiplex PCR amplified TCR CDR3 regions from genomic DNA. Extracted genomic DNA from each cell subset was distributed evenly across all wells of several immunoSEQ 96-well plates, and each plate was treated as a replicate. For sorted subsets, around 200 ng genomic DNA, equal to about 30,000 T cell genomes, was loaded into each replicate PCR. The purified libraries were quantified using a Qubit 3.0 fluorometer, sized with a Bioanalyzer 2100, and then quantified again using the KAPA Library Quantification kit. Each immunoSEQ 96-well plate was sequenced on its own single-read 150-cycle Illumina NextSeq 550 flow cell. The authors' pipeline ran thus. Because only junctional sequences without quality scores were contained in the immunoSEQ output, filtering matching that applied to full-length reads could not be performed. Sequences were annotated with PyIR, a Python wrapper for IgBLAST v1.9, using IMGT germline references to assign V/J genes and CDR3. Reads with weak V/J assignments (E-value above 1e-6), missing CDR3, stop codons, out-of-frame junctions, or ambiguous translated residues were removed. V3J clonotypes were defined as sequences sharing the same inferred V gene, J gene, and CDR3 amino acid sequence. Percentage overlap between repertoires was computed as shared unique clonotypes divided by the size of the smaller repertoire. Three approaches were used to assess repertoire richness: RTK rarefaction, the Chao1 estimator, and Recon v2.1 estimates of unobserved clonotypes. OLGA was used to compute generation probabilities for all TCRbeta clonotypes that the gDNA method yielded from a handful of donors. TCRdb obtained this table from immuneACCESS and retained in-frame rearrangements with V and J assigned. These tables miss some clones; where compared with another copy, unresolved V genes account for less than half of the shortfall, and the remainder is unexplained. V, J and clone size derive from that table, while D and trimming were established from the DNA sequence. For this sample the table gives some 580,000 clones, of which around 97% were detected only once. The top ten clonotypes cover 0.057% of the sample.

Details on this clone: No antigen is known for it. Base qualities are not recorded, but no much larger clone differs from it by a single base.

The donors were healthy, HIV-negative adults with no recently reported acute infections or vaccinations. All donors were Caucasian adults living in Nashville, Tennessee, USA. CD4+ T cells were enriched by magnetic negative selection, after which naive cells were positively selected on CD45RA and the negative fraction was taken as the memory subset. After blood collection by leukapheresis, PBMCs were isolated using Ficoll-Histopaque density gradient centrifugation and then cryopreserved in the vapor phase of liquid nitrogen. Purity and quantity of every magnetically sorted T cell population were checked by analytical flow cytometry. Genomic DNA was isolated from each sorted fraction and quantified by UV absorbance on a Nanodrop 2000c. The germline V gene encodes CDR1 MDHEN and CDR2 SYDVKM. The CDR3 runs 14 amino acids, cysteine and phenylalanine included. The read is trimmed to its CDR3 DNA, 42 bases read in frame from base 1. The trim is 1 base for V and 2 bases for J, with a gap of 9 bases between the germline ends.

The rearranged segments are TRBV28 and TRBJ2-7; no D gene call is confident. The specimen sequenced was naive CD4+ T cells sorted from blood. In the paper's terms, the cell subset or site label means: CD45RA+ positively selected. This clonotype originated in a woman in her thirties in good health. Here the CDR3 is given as CASSLYAGTYEQYF. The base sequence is TGTGCCAGCAGTTTATATGCCGGAACCTACGAGCAGTACTTC.